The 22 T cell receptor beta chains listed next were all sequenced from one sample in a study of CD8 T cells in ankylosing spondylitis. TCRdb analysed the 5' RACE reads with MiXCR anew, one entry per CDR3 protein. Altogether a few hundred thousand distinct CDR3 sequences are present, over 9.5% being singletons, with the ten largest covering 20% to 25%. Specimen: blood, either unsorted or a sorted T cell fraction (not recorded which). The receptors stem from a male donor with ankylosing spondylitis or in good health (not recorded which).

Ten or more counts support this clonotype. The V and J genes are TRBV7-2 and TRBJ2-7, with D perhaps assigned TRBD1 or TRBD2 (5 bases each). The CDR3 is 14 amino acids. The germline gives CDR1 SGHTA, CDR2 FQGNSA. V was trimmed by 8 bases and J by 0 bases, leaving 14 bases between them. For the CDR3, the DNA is TGTGCCAGCGGCCGGGACCACAGCTCCTACGAGCAGTACTTC. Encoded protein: CASGRDHSSYEQYF.

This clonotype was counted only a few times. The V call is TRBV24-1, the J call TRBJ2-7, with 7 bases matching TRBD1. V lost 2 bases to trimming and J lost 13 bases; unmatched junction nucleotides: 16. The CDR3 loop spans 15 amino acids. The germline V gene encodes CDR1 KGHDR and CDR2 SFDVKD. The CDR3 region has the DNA TGTGCCACCAGTGATTCCCGTGCAGGGACAGCTAAACATTACTTC. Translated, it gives CATSDSRAGTAKHYF.

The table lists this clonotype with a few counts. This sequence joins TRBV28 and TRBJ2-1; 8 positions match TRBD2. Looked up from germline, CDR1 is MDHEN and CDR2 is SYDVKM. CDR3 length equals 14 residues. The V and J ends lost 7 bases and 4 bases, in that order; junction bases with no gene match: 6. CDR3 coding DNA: TGTGCCAGCAATCAAGCGGGGGAGTACAATGAGCAGTTCTTC. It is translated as CASNQAGEYNEQFF.

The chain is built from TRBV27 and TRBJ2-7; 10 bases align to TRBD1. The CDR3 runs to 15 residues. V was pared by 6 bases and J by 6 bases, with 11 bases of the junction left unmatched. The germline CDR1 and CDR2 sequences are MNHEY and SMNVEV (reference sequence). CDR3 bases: TGTGCCAGCAGCCCGATCCGGGACAGGGGTACCGAGCAGTACTTC. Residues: CASSPIRDRGTEQYF.

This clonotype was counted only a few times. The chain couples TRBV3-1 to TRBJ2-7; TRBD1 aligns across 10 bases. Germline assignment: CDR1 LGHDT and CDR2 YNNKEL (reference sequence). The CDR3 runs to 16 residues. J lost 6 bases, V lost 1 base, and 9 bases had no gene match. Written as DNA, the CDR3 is TGTGCCAGCAGCCAAGGAGTGGGACAGGGGAAGAGCGAGCAGTACTTC. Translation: CASSQGVGQGKSEQYF.

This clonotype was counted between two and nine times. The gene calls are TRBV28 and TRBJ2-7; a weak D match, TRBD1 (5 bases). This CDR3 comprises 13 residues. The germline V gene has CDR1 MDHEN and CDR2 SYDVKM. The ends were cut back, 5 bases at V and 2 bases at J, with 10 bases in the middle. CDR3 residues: CASSTGIPYEQYF. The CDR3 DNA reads TGTGCCAGCAGTACAGGTATCCCCTACGAGCAGTACTTC.

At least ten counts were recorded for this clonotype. In DNA, the CDR3 is TGCGCCAGCAGCCAAGGGGATCCGGGCACAGATACGCAGTATTTT. It yields the protein CASSQGDPGTDTQYF. The chain uses TRBV4-1 and TRBJ2-3; D not resolved. The germline CDR1 and CDR2 sequences are MGHRA and YSYEKL. Trimming cost V 1 base and J 1 base, with 9 bases left between them. The CDR3 loop spans 15 amino acids.

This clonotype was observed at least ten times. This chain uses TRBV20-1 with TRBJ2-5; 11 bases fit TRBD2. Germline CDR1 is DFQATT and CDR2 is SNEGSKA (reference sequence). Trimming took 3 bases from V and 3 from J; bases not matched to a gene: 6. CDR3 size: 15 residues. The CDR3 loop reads CSARDLAGGEETQYF. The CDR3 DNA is TGCAGTGCTAGGGACCTAGCGGGGGGAGAAGAGACCCAGTACTTC.

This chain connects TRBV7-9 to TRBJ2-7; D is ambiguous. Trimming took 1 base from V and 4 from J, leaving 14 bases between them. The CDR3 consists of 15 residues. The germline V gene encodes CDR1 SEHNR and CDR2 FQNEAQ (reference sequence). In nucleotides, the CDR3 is TGTGCCAGCAGCTTAGAGGTTTCCCCCTTTTACGAGCAGTACTTC. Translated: CASSLEVSPFYEQYF.

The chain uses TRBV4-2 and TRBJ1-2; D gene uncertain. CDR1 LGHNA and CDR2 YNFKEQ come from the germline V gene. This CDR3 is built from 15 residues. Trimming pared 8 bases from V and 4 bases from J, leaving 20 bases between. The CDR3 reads CASGPGLPSPYGYTF. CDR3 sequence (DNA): TGTGCCAGCGGCCCCGGGCTCCCCTCGCCCTATGGCTACACCTTC.

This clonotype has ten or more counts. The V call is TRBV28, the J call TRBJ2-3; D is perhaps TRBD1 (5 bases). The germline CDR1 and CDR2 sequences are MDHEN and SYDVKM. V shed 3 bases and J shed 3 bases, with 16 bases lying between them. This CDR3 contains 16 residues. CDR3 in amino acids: CASSLGQGLITDTQYF. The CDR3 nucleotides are TGTGCCAGCAGTTTGGGCCAGGGCCTGATAACAGATACGCAGTATTTT. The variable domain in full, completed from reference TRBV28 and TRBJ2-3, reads DVKVTQSSRYLVKRTGEKVFLECVQDMDHENMFWYRQDPGLGLRLIYFSYDVKMKEKGDIPEGYSVSREKKERFSLILESASTNQTSMYLCASSLGQGLITDTQYFGPGTRLTVL.

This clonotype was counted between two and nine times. The CDR3 sequence is CASSFGDGKQETQYF. CDR3 DNA: TGTGCCAGCAGCTTTGGGGACGGAAAGCAAGAGACCCAGTACTTC. J is TRBJ2-5 and V is TRBV5-5, with D possibly being TRBD1 or TRBD2 (5 bases each). Per the germline V gene, CDR1 is SGHKS and CDR2 is YYEKEE (reference sequence). This CDR3 comprises 15 residues. V was pared by 2 bases and J by 2 bases, with 13 bases between.

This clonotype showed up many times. CDR3 region: CASINSGGRNEQYF. The CDR3, as DNA: TGTGCCAGCATCAATTCGGGGGGGCGCAACGAGCAGTACTTC. The V gene is TRBV5-6, the J gene TRBJ2-7; 8 bases fit TRBD2. The CDR3 contains 14 residues. The ends lost 6 bases at V and 5 bases at J; junction bases unmatched: 10. The germline V gene encodes CDR1 SGHDT and CDR2 YYEEEE. Based on the CDR3 plus reference TRBV5-6 and TRBJ2-7, the full variable domain is DAGVTQSPTHLIKTRGQQVTLRCSPKSGHDTVSWYQQALGQGPQFIFQYYEEEERQRGNFPDRFSGHQFPNYSSELNVNALLLGDSALYLCASINSGGRNEQYFGPGTRLTVT.

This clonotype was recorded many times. The CDR3 DNA reads TGCAGTGCTAGAGATGGGGGGCGCAAGTCAAACAATGAGCAGTTCTTC. Protein product: CSARDGGRKSNNEQFF. V gene TRBV20-1 combines with J gene TRBJ2-1; D is perhaps TRBD1 or TRBD2 (6 bases each). Deletions cut 0 bases from V and 5 bases from J, with 17 bases between. Germline values: CDR1 DFQATT, CDR2 SNEGSKA (reference sequence). CDR3 size: 16 residues.

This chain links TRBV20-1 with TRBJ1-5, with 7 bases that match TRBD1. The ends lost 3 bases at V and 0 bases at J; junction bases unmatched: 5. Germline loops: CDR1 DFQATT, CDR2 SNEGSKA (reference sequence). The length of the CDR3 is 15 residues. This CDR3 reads CSASFNRGSNQPQHF. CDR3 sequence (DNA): TGCAGTGCTAGTTTTAACAGGGGTAGCAATCAGCCCCAGCATTTT.

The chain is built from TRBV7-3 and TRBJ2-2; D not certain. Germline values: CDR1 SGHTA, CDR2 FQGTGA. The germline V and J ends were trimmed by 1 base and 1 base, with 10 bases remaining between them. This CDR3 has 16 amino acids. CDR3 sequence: CASSLKELGNTGELFF. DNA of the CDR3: TGTGCCAGCAGCTTAAAAGAGCTCGGGAACACCGGGGAGCTGTTTTTT.

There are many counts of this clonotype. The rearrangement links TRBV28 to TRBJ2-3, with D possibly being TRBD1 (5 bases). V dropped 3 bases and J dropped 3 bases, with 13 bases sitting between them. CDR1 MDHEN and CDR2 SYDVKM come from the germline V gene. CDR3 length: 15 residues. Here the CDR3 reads CASSLGQGGTDTQYF. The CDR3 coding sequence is TGTGCCAGCAGTTTGGGGCAGGGCGGAACAGATACGCAGTATTTT.

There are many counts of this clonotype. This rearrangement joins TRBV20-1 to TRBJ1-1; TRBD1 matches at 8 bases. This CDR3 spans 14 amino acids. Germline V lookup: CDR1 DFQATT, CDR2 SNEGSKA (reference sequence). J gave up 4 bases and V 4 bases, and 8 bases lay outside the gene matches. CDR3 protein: CSATPTGASTEAFF. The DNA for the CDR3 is TGCAGTGCTACACCGACAGGGGCATCCACTGAAGCTTTCTTT.

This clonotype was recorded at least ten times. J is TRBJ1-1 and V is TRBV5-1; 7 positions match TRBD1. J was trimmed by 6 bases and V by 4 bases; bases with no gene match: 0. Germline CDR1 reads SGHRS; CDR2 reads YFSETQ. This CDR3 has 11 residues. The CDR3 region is CASSDRAEAFF. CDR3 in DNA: TGCGCCAGCAGCGACAGGGCTGAAGCTTTCTTT. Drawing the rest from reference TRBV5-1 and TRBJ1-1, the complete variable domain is KAGVTQTPRYLIKTRGQQVTLSCSPISGHRSVSWYQQTPGQGLQFLFEYFSETQRNKGNFPGRFSGRQFSNSRSEMNVSTLELGDSALYLCASSDRAEAFFGQGTRLTVV.

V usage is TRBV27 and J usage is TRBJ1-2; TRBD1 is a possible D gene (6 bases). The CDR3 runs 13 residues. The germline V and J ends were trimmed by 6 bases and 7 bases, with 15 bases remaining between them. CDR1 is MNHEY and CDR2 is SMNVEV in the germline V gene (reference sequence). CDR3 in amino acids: CASRWAGAGGYTF. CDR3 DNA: TGTGCCAGCAGGTGGGCGGGGGCTGGTGGCTACACCTTC.

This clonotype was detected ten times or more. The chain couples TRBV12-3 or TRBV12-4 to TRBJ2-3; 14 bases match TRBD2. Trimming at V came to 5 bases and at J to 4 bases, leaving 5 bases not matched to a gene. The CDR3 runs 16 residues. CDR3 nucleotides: TGTGCCAGCAGTCCAGGACTAGCGGGGGGATCAGATACGCAGTATTTT. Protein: CASSPGLAGGSDTQYF.

This CDR3 reads CASSLTGGGTDTQYF. CDR3 sequence (DNA): TGCGCCAGCAGCTTAACAGGGGGCGGCACAGATACGCAGTATTTT. V is TRBV5-1 and J is TRBJ2-3; 9 bases align to TRBD1. CDR1 SGHRS and CDR2 YFSETQ come from the germline V gene. The CDR3 loop spans 15 amino acids. V shed 2 bases and J 1 base; nucleotides not matched to a gene: 2.